This T cell receptor beta chain was found in a study of cytomegalovirus exposure and HLA in healthy donors. Study findings and constraints: From TCR beta sequences, most subjects' HLA-A and HLA-B alleles were reportedly predicted accurately. Sequencing likely generated an artifact that appeared as a cluster of highly shared sequence variants.

Vbeta (60) and Jbeta (13) primers were used in the PCR. Sequencing used immunoSEQ multiplex PCR; TCRdb keeps in-frame clones, though not all of them. The repertoire holds roughly 180,000 clones, with approximately 80% as singletons. The CDR3 totals 15 residues. Germline loops: CDR1 MNHNY, CDR2 SVGAGI (reference sequence). Trimming at V came to 2 bases and at J to 0 bases, leaving 1 base not matched to a gene. Despite likely unrecorded immune exposures, the donors were nominally healthy at the time of sampling. On this clone itself: The target antigen is unknown.

Sequenced: PBMCs. The sequence was collected from a male donor in good health and CMV-seronegative. This rearrangement joins TRBV6-6 to TRBJ1-3; 7 nucleotides match TRBD1. The CDR3 DNA sequence: TGTGCCAGCAGTTACGGGGACAGCTCTGGAAACACCATATATTTT. Translating gives CASSYGDSSGNTIYF.